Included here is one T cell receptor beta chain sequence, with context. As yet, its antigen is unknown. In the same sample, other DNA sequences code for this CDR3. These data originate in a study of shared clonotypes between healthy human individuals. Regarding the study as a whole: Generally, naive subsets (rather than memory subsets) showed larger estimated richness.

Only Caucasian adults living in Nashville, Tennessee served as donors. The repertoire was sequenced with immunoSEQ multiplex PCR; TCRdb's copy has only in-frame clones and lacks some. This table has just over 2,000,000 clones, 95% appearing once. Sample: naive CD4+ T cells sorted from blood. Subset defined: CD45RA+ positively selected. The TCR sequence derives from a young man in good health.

For the CDR3, the DNA is TGTGCCAGCAGTGAGCAGGGGGGAGGCAATCAGCCCCAGCATTTT. The encoded protein is CASSEQGGGNQPQHF. The V and J genes are TRBV2 and TRBJ1-5; 7 nucleotides agree with TRBD1. Germline V gene lookup returns CDR1 SNHLY and CDR2 FYNNEI. The junction had 4 bases not matched to a gene; V was cut back by 3 bases and J by 2 bases. The CDR3 loop spans 15 amino acids.